This T cell receptor (beta chain) appears in the sequencing data of a study of CD8 T cells in Susac syndrome. Overall study: Susac syndrome patients were untreated, on corticosteroids with some adding intravenous immunoglobulin, or on intravenous immunoglobulin only. Points from the study as a whole: Clonal expansion of CD8+ cells in Susac peaked in TEMRA cells (and in active patients).

Random hexamers primed reverse transcription of roughly 0.45 to 1 ug RNA. Amplification of TCR beta CDR3 used immunoSEQ multiplex PCR across 54 Vbeta and 13 Jbeta. TCRdb reanalysed the immunoSEQ multiplex PCR reads using MiXCR and keeps one entry per CDR3 protein. The data hold over 100,000 distinct CDR3 sequences, with 90% to 95% observed a single time. Notes on this clonotype: Its antigen is still unknown.

CDR1 and CDR2 from the germline V gene are SGDLS and YYNGEE. The germline V and J ends were trimmed by 3 bases and 7 bases, with 19 bases remaining between them. The CDR3 extends over 16 amino acids. This chain uses TRBV9 with TRBJ2-2, with D perhaps matching TRBD1 or TRBD2 (5 bases each). Sequenced: CD8+ T cells from PBMCs. This receptor was obtained from a human donor with Susac syndrome. CDR3 residues: CASSAPERGLGGELFF. The DNA of the CDR3 is TGTGCCAGCAGCGCCCCAGAGAGGGGATTGGGCGGGGAGCTGTTTTTT. Full variable domain (missing parts from reference TRBV9 and TRBJ2-2): DSGVTQTPKHLITATGQRVTLRCSPRSGDLSVYWYQQSLDQGLQFLIQYYNGEERAKGNILERFSAQQFPDLHSELNLSSLELGDSALYFCASSAPERGLGGELFFGEGSRLTVL.